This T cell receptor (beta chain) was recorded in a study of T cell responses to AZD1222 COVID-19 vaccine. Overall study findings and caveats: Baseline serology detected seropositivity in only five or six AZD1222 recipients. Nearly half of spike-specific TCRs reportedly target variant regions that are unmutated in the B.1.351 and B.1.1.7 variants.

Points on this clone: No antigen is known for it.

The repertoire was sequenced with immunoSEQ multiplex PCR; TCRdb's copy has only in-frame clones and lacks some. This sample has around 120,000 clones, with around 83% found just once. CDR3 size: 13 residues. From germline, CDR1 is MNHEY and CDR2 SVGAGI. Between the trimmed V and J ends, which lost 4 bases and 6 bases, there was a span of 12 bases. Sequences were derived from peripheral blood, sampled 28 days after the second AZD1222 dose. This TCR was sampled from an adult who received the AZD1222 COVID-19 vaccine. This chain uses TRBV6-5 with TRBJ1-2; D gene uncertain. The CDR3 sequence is CASSLSGVNGYTF. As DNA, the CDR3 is TGTGCCAGCAGTTTGTCCGGCGTTAATGGCTACACCTTC.